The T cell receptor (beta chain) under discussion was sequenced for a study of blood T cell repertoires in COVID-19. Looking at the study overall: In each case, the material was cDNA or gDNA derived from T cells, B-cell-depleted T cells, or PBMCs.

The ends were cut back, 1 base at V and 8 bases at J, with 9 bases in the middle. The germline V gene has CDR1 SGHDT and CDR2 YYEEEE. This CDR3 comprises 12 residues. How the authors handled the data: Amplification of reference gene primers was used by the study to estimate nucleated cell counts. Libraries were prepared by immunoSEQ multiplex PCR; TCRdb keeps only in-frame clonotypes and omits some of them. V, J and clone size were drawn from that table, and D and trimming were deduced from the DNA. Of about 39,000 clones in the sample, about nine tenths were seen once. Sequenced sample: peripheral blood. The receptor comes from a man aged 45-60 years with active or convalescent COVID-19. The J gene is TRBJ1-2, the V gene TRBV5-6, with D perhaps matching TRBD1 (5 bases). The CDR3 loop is CASSLWTWGYTF. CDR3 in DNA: TGTGCCAGCAGCTTGTGGACATGGGGCTACACCTTC.